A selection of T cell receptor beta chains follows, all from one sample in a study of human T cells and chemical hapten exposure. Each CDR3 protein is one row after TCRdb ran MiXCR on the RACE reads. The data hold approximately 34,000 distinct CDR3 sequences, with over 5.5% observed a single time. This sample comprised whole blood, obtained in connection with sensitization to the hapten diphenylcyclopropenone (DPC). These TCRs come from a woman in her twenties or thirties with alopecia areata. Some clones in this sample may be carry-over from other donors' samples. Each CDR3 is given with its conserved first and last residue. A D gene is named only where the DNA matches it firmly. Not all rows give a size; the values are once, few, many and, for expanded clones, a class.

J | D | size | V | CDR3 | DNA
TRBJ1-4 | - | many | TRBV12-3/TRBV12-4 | CASSLLGATNEKLFF | TGTGCCAGCAGTCTCCTGGGAGCAACTAATGAAAAACTGTTTTTT
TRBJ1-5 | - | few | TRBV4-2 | CASSQVPGSQPQHF | TGTGCCAGCAGCCAAGTTCCGGGGAGTCAGCCCCAGCATTTT
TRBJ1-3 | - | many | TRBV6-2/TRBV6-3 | CASSDLTSPGNTIYF | TGTGCCAGCAGCGACTTGACGAGCCCTGGAAACACCATATATTTT
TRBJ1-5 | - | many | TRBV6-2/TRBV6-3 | CASSNFNQPQHF | TGTGCCAGCAGTAATTTCAATCAGCCCCAGCATTTT
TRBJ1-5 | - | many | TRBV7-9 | CASSLAAGSNQPQHF | TGTGCCAGCAGCTTAGCGGCAGGCAGCAATCAGCCCCAGCATTTT
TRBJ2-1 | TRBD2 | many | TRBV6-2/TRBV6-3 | CASSYREGQFF | TGTGCCAGCAGTTACAGGGAGGGTCAGTTCTTC
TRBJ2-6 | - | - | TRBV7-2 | CASRLSSGANVLTF | TGTGCCAGCAGACTGAGCTCTGGGGCCAACGTCCTGACTTTC
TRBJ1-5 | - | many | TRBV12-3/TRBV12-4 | CASSQGSNQPQHF | TGTGCCAGCAGTCAGGGGAGCAATCAGCCCCAGCATTTT
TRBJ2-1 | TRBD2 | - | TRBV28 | CASSNKLAGVYNEQFF | TGTGCCAGCAGCAATAAACTCGCGGGGGTATACAATGAGCAGTTCTTC
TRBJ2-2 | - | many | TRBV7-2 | CASSLESRANTGELFF | TGTGCCAGCAGCTTAGAGTCTCGGGCGAACACCGGGGAGCTGTTTTTT
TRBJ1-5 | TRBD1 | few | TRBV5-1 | CASSSGQGGSNQPQHF | TGCGCCAGCAGCTCTGGACAGGGCGGTAGTAATCAGCCCCAGCATTTT
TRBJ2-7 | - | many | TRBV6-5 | CASSFEQEQYF | TGTGCCAGCAGTTTTGAGCAGGAGCAGTACTTC
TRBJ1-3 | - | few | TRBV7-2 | CASSLTQQGSGNTIYF | TGTGCCAGCAGCCTAACCCAACAGGGCTCTGGAAACACCATATATTTT
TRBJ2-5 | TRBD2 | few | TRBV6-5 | CASRHSGGETQYF | TGTGCCAGCAGACATAGCGGGGGAGAGACCCAGTACTTC
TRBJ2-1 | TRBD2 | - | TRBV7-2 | CASSLHLSGGSSYNEQFF | TGTGCCAGCAGCTTACACCTTAGCGGGGGCAGCTCCTACAATGAGCAGTTCTTC
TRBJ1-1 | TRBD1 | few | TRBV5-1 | CASSRRDRVSDTEAFF | TGCGCCAGCAGCCGCCGGGACAGGGTATCTGACACTGAAGCTTTCTTT
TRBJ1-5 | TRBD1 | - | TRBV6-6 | CASSYRDRDQPQHF | TGTGCCAGCAGTTACCGGGACAGGGATCAGCCCCAGCATTTT
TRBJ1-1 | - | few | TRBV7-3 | CASTLTGKLSRNTEAFF | TGTGCCAGCACCTTAACCGGCAAGTTATCGCGGAACACTGAAGCTTTCTTT
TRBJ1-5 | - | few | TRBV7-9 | CASSLQGNQPQHF | TGTGCCAGCAGCTTACAGGGCAATCAGCCCCAGCATTTT
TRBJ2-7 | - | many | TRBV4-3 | CASSQDRLASAYEQYF | TGCGCCAGCAGCCAAGATCGGCTAGCCTCTGCATACGAGCAGTACTTC
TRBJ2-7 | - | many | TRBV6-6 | CASSYSKGYEQYF | TGTGCCAGCAGTTACTCGAAGGGTTACGAGCAGTACTTC
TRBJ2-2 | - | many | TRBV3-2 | CASSQDATGGGTGELFF | TGTGCCAGCAGCCAAGACGCAACAGGGGGAGGCACCGGGGAGCTGTTTTTT
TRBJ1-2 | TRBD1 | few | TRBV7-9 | CASSLGQGALYGYTF | TGTGCCAGCAGCTTAGGGCAGGGGGCCCTCTATGGCTACACCTTC
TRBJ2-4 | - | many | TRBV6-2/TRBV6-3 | CASSYTGSAKNIQYF | TGTGCCAGCAGTTACACGGGATCGGCCAAAAACATTCAGTACTTC
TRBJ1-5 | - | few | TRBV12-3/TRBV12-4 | CASSQDSAFNQPQHF | TGTGCCAGCAGTCAGGACAGCGCGTTCAATCAGCCCCAGCATTTT
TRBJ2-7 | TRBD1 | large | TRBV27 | CASSPEGQRISYEQYF | TGTGCCAGCAGTCCCGAGGGACAGCGTATCTCCTACGAGCAGTACTTC
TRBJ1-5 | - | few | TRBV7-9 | CASSQSGISSNQPQHF | TGTGCCAGCAGTCAATCAGGGATCAGTTCGAATCAGCCCCAGCATTTT
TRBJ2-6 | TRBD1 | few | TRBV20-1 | CSARRTGEAGANVLTF | TGCAGTGCTAGACGGACAGGGGAAGCTGGGGCCAACGTCCTGACTTTC
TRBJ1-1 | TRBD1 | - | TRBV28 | CASSSFRQGRMNTEAFF | TGTGCCAGCAGTTCCTTCCGACAGGGGCGGATGAACACTGAAGCTTTCTTT
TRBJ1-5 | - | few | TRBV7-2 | CASSVRTVNSNQPQHF | TGTGCCAGCAGCGTTAGGACAGTCAATAGCAATCAGCCCCAGCATTTT
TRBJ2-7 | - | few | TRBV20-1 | CSAQQPGPSYEQYF | TGCAGTGCTCAACAACCGGGACCCTCCTACGAGCAGTACTTC
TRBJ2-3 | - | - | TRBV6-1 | CASSEYEGEVDTQYF | TGTGCCAGCAGTGAATACGAGGGGGAGGTAGATACGCAGTATTTT
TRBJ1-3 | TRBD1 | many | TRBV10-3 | CAIKGTGAENTIYF | TGTGCCATCAAGGGGACAGGGGCGGAAAACACCATATATTTT
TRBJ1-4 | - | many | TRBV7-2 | CASSSDLPGNEKLFF | TGTGCCAGCAGCTCGGACCTCCCCGGCAATGAAAAACTGTTTTTT
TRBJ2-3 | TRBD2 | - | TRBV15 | CATSKRAGGSTDTQYF | TGTGCCACCAGCAAAAGAGCGGGGGGTAGCACAGATACGCAGTATTTT
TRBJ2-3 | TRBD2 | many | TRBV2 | CAVKELAGFQDTQYF | TGTGCCGTCAAAGAGTTAGCGGGGTTTCAAGATACGCAGTATTTT
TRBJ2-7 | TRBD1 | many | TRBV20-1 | CSAAGGDRHSYEQYF | TGCAGTGCCGCCGGTGGGGACAGGCACTCCTACGAGCAGTACTTC
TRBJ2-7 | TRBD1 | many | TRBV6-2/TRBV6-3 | CASSATGFNEQYF | TGTGCCAGCAGCGCGACAGGGTTCAACGAGCAGTACTTC
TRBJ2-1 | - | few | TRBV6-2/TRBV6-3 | CASSPGQYNEQFF | TGTGCCAGCAGTCCCGGACAGTACAATGAGCAGTTCTTC
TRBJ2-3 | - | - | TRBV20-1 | CSAPQGKGDTQYF | TGCAGTGCTCCACAGGGAAAGGGAGATACGCAGTATTTT
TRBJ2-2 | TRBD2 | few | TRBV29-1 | CSVIVGGGAGTGELFF | TGCAGCGTTATCGTCGGGGGGGGCGCTGGCACCGGGGAGCTGTTTTTT
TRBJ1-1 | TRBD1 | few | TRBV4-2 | CASSQGTGWNTEAFF | TGTGCCAGCAGCCAAGGGACAGGTTGGAACACTGAAGCTTTCTTT
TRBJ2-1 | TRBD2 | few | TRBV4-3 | CASSLGTSPINEQFF | TGCGCCAGCAGCCTAGGGACTAGCCCAATCAATGAGCAGTTCTTC
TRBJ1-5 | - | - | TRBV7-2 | CASSPPFHSGIHSNQPQHF | TGTGCCAGCAGCCCACCCTTCCATTCAGGGATACATAGCAATCAGCCCCAGCATTTT
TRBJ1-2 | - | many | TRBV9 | CASGFGDSVGGYTF | TGTGCCAGCGGCTTCGGGGACTCGGTGGGTGGCTACACCTTC
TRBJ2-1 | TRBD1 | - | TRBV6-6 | CASSYTPGQGYNEQFF | TGTGCCAGCAGTTATACTCCGGGACAGGGTTACAATGAGCAGTTCTTC
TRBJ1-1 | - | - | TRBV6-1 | CASRPTVNTEAFF | TGTGCCAGCAGGCCGACAGTGAACACTGAAGCTTTCTTT
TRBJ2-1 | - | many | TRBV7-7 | CASSLDGSSYNEQFF | TGTGCCAGCAGCTTGGACGGTAGCTCCTACAATGAGCAGTTCTTC
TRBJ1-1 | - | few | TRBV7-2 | CASSLAGGSNTEAFF | TGTGCCAGCAGCTTAGCAGGTGGGAGTAACACTGAAGCTTTCTTT
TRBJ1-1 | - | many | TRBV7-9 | CASSLPVGQNTEAFF | TGTGCCAGCAGCTTACCCGTGGGACAGAACACTGAAGCTTTCTTT
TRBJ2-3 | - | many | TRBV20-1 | CSASRGLDTQYF | TGCAGTGCTAGTCGAGGGTTAGATACGCAGTATTTT